These 16 T cell receptor beta chains originate from one sample sequenced in a study of T cell responses to AZD1222 COVID-19 vaccine. Sequencing used immunoSEQ multiplex PCR; TCRdb keeps in-frame clones, though not all of them. Altogether approximately 150,000 clones are present, around 92% being singletons, with the ten largest covering 9.5% to 15%. The sample in question was peripheral blood, obtained after recovery from COVID-19. Receptor source: an adult who had recovered from COVID-19.

The rearrangement joins TRBV5-5 to TRBJ2-7, with D perhaps matching TRBD1 (5 bases). Germline V gene sequence: CDR1 SGHKS, CDR2 YYEKEE (reference sequence). The CDR3 loop spans 14 amino acids. Trimming pared 1 base from V and 2 bases from J, leaving 10 bases between. Written as DNA, the CDR3 is TGTGCCAGCAGCTTGCAGGGCGACCCCTACGAGCAGTACTTC. This codes for CASSLQGDPYEQYF.

This clone has only one observation. The chain links TRBV7-9 to TRBJ1-4; D uncertain. CDR1 and CDR2 (germline): SEHNR, FQNEAQ (reference sequence). V shed 2 bases and J shed 1 base, with 8 bases lying between them. CDR3 length: 15 residues. CDR3 DNA: TGTGCCAGCAGCTTATTCTCGATAACTAATGAAAAACTGTTTTTT. Its protein product is CASSLFSITNEKLFF. Full variable domain (remainder filled in from reference TRBV7-9 and TRBJ1-4): DTGVSQNPRHKITKRGQNVTFRCDPISEHNRLYWYRQTLGQGPEFLTYFQNEAQLEKSRLLSDRFSAERPKGSFSTLEIQRTEQGDSAMYLCASSLFSITNEKLFFGSGTQLSVL.

The table lists this clone with a count of one. The chain joins TRBV12-3 or TRBV12-4 to TRBJ2-5; D call uncertain. Deletions cut 5 bases from V and 7 bases from J, with 2 bases between. The CDR3 sequence is 9 residues long. In DNA form, the CDR3 reads TGTGCCAGCAGTGTGACCCAGTACTTC. Translating it yields CASSVTQYF.

The rearrangement links TRBV27 to TRBJ2-2, with D unresolved. V dropped 6 bases and J dropped 0 bases, with 14 bases sitting between them. From germline, CDR1 is MNHEY and CDR2 SMNVEV (reference sequence). The CDR3 loop spans 16 amino acids. The DNA for the CDR3 is TGTGCCAGCAGCCATTGGACGGAAGCGAACACCGGGGAGCTGTTTTTT. It yields the protein CASSHWTEANTGELFF.

The chain uses TRBV3-1 (or the pseudogene TRBV3-2) and TRBJ2-5; D possibly matches TRBD1 or TRBD2 (6 bases each). Germline V gene sequence: CDR1 LGHDT, CDR2 YNNKEL (reference sequence). Trimming took 9 bases from V and 2 from J, leaving 19 bases between them. The CDR3 extends over 15 amino acids. The CDR3 loop reads CASTPKGGFQETQYF. The CDR3 nucleotides read TGTGCCAGTACTCCAAAGGGGGGTTTTCAAGAGACCCAGTACTTC.

The rearrangement joins TRBV5-6 to TRBJ1-5, with 8 bases aligning to TRBD1. The CDR3 spans 15 residues. V trimming: 4 bases; J trimming: 6 bases; junction bases outside the gene matches: 9. The germline gives CDR1 SGHDT, CDR2 YYEEEE. This chain's CDR3 is CASSLGQGGVQPQHF. Here the CDR3 DNA reads TGTGCCAGCAGCCTTGGACAGGGCGGTGTTCAGCCCCAGCATTTT.

V is TRBV29-1 and J is TRBJ1-2, with D maybe TRBD1 (6 bases). The germline CDR1 and CDR2 sequences are SQVTM and ANQGSEA. Trimming left V 7 bases short and J 8 bases short, with 20 bases between. The CDR3 runs 13 residues. The CDR3 loop reads CSALGQPQGGYTF. The CDR3 region has the DNA TGCAGCGCCCTCGGACAGCCCCAAGGGGGCTACACCTTC.

The chain links TRBV6-1 to TRBJ1-6, with a tentative D call TRBD1 (6 bases). V lost 2 bases and J 4 bases, leaving 21 bases between the germline ends. Germline loops: CDR1 MNHNS, CDR2 SASEGT. CDR3 length: 19 residues. The CDR3 nucleotides are TGTGCCAGCAGTGAATCCTTACCGTCTCAGGGGTGGTATAATTCACCCCTCCACTTT. It translates to CASSESLPSQGWYNSPLHF.

The chain carries TRBV12-3 or TRBV12-4 and TRBJ2-2, with D tentatively TRBD1 (6 bases). The CDR3 loop spans 13 amino acids. Trimming stripped 10 bases from V and 6 bases from J, with 15 bases between. The CDR3 DNA reads as TGTGCCAACCGACAGGAGTGGGCCGGGGAGCTGTTTTTT. Protein: CANRQEWAGELFF.

The V call is TRBV9, the J call TRBJ2-7; TRBD1 is a possible D gene (6 bases). Trimming took off 3 bases at V and 2 bases at J, with 9 bases between the two ends. Per germline, CDR1 SGDLS and CDR2 YYNGEE. The CDR3 length is 13 residues. The CDR3 DNA sequence: TGTGCCAGCAGCGCGCAGGGGACCTACGAGCAGTACTTC. Its translation: CASSAQGTYEQYF.

The chain has TRBV9 and TRBJ1-6; unclear D gene. From germline, CDR1 is SGDLS and CDR2 YYNGEE. The CDR3 sequence is 13 residues long. V lost 7 bases to trimming and J lost 8 bases, with 13 bases between them. The DNA for the CDR3 is TGTGCCAGCGCCTCGCGGATTGATTCACCCCTCCACTTT. This gives the protein CASASRIDSPLHF. Full variable domain (rest looked up from reference TRBV9 and TRBJ1-6): DSGVTQTPKHLITATGQRVTLRCSPRSGDLSVYWYQQSLDQGLQFLIQYYNGEERAKGNILERFSAQQFPDLHSELNLSSLELGDSALYFCASASRIDSPLHFGNGTRLTVT.

The chain carries TRBV4-1 and TRBJ2-7; D is unclear. The CDR3 runs 13 residues. The germline V and J ends were trimmed by 2 bases and 2 bases, with 7 bases remaining between them. The germline V gene encodes CDR1 MGHRA and CDR2 YSYEKL. CDR3 nucleotides: TGCGCCAGCAGCCAAACCGATGCCTACGAGCAGTACTTC. The encoded protein is CASSQTDAYEQYF.

The chain carries TRBV11-3 and TRBJ1-6; maybe TRBD1 (5 bases). The CDR3 contains 15 residues. Germline CDR1 is SGHNT and CDR2 is YENEEA. Trimming pared 8 bases from V and 7 bases from J, leaving 18 bases between. CDR3 amino acids: CASGPRPGPNSPLHF. CDR3 coding DNA: TGTGCCAGCGGACCACGCCCGGGACCGAATTCACCCCTCCACTTT.

This chain connects TRBV7-8 to TRBJ2-3, with 7 bases identical to TRBD2. Germline-derived CDR1 and CDR2 are SGHVS and FQNEAQ. The trim removed 3 bases at V and 6 bases at J, leaving 12 bases unmatched. The CDR3 contains 16 residues. This CDR3 is CASSLTGREFSDTQYF. In nucleotides, the CDR3 is TGTGCCAGCAGCTTGACTGGGCGGGAGTTTTCTGATACGCAGTATTTT. The variable domain in full, with the rest retrieved from reference TRBV7-8 and TRBJ2-3, is GAGVSQSPRYKVAKRGQDVALRCDPISGHVSLFWYQQALGQGPEFLTYFQNEAQLDKSGLPSDRFFAERPEGSVSTLKIQRTQQEDSAVYLCASSLTGREFSDTQYFGPGTRLTVL.

This chain uses TRBV2 with TRBJ1-5, with D unresolved. Germline CDR1 reads SNHLY; CDR2 reads FYNNEI. V gave up 3 bases and J gave up 2 bases, with 11 bases separating them. This CDR3 region has 15 residues. The CDR3 bases are TGTGCCAGCAGTGAGGGTAGGGCTGGCAATCAGCCCCAGCATTTT. Translation: CASSEGRAGNQPQHF.

The V call is TRBV5-1, the J call TRBJ2-1; 10 nucleotides agree with TRBD2. Per the germline V gene, CDR1 is SGHRS and CDR2 is YFSETQ. V lost 0 bases to trimming and J lost 4 bases; unmatched junction nucleotides: 13. CDR3 length equals 19 residues. The CDR3 loop reads CASSLGASGSNLLYNEQFF. In DNA, the CDR3 is TGCGCCAGCAGCTTGGGAGCTAGCGGGAGCAACCTACTTTACAATGAGCAGTTCTTC.